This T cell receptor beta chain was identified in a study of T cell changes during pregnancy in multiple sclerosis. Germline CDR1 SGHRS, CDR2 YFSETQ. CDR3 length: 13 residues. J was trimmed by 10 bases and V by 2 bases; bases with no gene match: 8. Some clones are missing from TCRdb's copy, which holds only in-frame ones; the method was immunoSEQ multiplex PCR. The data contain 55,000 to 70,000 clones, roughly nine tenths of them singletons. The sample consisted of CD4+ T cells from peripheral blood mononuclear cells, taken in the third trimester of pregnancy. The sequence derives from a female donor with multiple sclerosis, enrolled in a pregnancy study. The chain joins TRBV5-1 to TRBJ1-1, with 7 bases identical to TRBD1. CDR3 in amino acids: CASSFTGDGGAFF. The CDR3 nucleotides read TGCGCCAGCAGCTTTACAGGGGATGGGGGAGCTTTCTTT. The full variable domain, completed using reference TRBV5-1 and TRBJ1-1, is KAGVTQTPRYLIKTRGQQVTLSCSPISGHRSVSWYQQTPGQGLQFLFEYFSETQRNKGNFPGRFSGRQFSNSRSEMNVSTLELGDSALYLCASSFTGDGGAFFGQGTRLTVV.